The source of this T cell receptor beta chain is a study of T cell responses to AZD1222 COVID-19 vaccine. Findings of the study overall: Baseline serology detected seropositivity in only six or seven AZD1222 recipients. As reported, nearly half of all spike-specific TCRs target variant regions that are unmutated.

In regard to this clone: The antigen is unknown.

Clones were sequenced by immunoSEQ multiplex PCR, and TCRdb holds only the in-frame ones, with some missing. The table records about 150,000 clones, about 90% of them present only once. V shed 3 bases, J shed 14 bases, and the junction held 10 bases outside the gene matches. Germline CDR1 is GTSNPN and CDR2 is SVGIG (reference sequence). This CDR3 has 12 residues. The sequencing here drew on peripheral blood, taken 28 days after the second AZD1222 dose. The TCR comes from an adult who received the AZD1222 COVID-19 vaccine. The chain employs TRBV30 and TRBJ2-1; 7 nucleotides agree with TRBD1. CDR3 in amino acids: CAWSAGTEKKFF. The CDR3 bases are TGTGCCTGGAGCGCCGGGACAGAAAAAAAGTTCTTC.